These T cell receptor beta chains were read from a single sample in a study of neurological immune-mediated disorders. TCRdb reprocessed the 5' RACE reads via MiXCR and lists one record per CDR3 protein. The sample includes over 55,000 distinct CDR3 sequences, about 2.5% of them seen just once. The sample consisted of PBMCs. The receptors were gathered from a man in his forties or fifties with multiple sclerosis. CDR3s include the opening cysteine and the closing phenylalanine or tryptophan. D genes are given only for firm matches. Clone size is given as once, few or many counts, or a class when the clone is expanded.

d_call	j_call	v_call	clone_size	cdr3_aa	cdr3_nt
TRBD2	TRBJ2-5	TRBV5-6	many	CASSLRTSGGEETQYF	TGTGCCAGCAGCCTCCGGACTAGCGGGGGGGAAGAGACCCAGTACTTC
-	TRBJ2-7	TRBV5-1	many	CASSPGGRDYEQYF	TGCGCCAGCAGCCCCGGTGGACGGGATTACGAGCAGTACTTC
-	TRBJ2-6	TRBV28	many	CASRGGPGANVLTF	TGTGCCAGCAGGGGGGGGCCTGGGGCCAACGTCCTGACTTTC
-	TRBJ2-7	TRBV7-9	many	CASGGLYEQYF	TGTGCCAGCGGGGGGCTCTACGAGCAGTACTTC
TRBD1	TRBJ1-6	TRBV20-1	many	CSARDPGQGASASPLHF	TGCAGTGCTAGGGACCCGGGACAGGGGGCGTCAGCTTCACCCCTCCACTTT
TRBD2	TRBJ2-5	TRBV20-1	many	CSAPLAGSFQETQYF	TGCAGTGCGCCCCTAGCGGGGTCATTTCAAGAGACCCAGTACTTC
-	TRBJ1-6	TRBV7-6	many	CASSSGSGSYNSPLHF	TGTGCCAGCAGCTCAGGGTCGGGGTCCTATAATTCACCCCTCCACTTT
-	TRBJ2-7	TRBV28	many	CASSSTGIRNEQYF	TGTGCCAGCAGTTCAACAGGGATAAGAAACGAGCAGTACTTC
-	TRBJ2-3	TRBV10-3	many	CAISEAKPSTDTQYF	TGTGCCATCAGTGAGGCTAAACCTAGCACAGATACGCAGTATTTT
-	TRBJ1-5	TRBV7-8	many	CASSRHNSNQPQHF	TGTGCCAGCAGCAGACACAATAGCAATCAGCCCCAGCATTTT
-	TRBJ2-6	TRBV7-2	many	CASRDGSPGANVLTF	TGTGCCAGCAGGGATGGTAGTCCTGGGGCCAACGTCCTGACTTTC
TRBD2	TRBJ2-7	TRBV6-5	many	CASSAAGGPHEQYF	TGTGCCAGCAGTGCAGCGGGGGGGCCCCACGAGCAGTACTTC